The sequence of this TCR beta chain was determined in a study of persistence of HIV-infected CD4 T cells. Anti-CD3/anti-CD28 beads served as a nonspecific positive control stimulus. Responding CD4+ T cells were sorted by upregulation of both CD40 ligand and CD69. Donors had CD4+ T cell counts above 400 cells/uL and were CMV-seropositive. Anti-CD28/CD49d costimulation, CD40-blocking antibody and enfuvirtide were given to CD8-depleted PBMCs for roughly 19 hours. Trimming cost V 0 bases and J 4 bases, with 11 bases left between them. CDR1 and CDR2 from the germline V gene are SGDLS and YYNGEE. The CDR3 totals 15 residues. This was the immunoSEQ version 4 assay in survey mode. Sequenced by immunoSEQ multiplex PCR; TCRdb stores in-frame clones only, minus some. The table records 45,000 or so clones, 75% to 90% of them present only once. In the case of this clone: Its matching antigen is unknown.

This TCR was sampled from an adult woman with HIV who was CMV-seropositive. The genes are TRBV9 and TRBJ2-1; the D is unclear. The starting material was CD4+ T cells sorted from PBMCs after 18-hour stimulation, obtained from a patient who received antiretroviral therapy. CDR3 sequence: CASSVAAASYNEQFF. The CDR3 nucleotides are TGTGCCAGCAGCGTAGCAGCAGCCTCATACAATGAGCAGTTCTTC.